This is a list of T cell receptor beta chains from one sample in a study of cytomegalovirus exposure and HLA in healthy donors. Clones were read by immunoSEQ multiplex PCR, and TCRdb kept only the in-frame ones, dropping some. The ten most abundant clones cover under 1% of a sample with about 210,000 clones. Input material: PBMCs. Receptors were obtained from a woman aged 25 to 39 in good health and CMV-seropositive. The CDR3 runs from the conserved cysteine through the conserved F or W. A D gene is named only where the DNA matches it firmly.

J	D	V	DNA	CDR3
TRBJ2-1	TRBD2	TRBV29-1	TGCAGCGGGGGACTAGCGGGGGGCGGTAATGAGCAGTTCTTC	CSGGLAGGGNEQFF
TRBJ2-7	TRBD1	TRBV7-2	TGTGCCAGCAGCTTACGGGACAGGGCTTACGAGCAGTACTTC	CASSLRDRAYEQYF
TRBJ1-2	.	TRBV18	TGTGCCAGCTCACTGGCCGCCCCCGGAATCCCGGGTGGCTACACCTTC	CASSLAAPGIPGGYTF
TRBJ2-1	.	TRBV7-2	TGTGCCAGCAGCCCCGACTACAGAGAGCAGTTCTTC	CASSPDYREQFF
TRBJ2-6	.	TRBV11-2	TGTGCCAGCAGTATTTTATCTGGGGCCAACGTCCTGACTTTC	CASSILSGANVLTF
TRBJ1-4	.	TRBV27	TGTGCCAGCAGTCGGACAGCAACTAATGAAAAACTGTTTTTT	CASSRTATNEKLFF
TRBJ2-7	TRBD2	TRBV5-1	TGCGCCAGCAGCTCGGGACTAGCGGCTTACTCCTACGAGCAGTACTTC	CASSSGLAAYSYEQYF
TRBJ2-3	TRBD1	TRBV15	TGTGCCACCAGCCCCCGAGGGACAGGGATCACAGATACGCAGTATTTT	CATSPRGTGITDTQYF
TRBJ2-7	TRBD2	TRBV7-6	TGTGCCAGCAGCGCCGCCGGGACTAGCGGGGGCGAGCAGTACTTC	CASSAAGTSGGEQYF
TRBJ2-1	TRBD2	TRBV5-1	TGCGCCAGCAGCTTGTCCCCTAGCGGGAGAGGGAATGAGCAGTTCTTC	CASSLSPSGRGNEQFF
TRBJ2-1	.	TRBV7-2	TGTGCCAGCAGCTTACGCAGGGATAATGAGCAGTTCTTC	CASSLRRDNEQFF
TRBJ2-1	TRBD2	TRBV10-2	TGCGCCAGCACTCGGACTAGCGGAGGCCCGGTGACCAATGAGCAGTTCTTC	CASTRTSGGPVTNEQFF
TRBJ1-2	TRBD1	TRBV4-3	TGCGCCAGCAGCCAGGATCCGGGACAGGGCGCTTCTCGCTACACCTTC	CASSQDPGQGASRYTF
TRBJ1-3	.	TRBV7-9	TGTGCCAGCAGCTTAAACGAGGAAAACACCATATATTTT	CASSLNEENTIYF
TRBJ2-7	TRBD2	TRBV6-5	TGTGCCAGCAGTTACTCTAGCGGGAGCTCCTACGAGCAGTACTTC	CASSYSSGSSYEQYF
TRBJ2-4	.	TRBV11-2	TGTGCCAGCAGGCCTAACAGGGTCCTAGCCAAAAACATTCAGTACTTC	CASRPNRVLAKNIQYF
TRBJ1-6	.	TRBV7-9	TGTGCCAGCAGCTTAGAGACAGTCCCTAATTCACCCCTCCACTTT	CASSLETVPNSPLHF
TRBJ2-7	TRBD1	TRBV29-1	TGCAGCGTTGAATCTCAGGGGGACGAGCAGTACTTC	CSVESQGDEQYF
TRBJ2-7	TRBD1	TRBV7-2	TGTGCCAGCACAGGGGGCTACGAGCAGTACTTC	CASTGGYEQYF
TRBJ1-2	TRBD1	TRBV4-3	TGCGTCAGCAGCCGACAGGGGCAAGCGGCTAACTATGGCTACACCTTC	CVSSRQGQAANYGYTF
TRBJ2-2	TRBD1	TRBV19	TGTGCCAGTAGTATAAACAGGGGCGTCAACACCGGGGAGCTGTTTTTT	CASSINRGVNTGELFF
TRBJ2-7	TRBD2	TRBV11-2	TGTGCCAGCAGCTTAGTGGGACTAGCGGGTCCCCGGCAACACGAGCAGTACTTC	CASSLVGLAGPRQHEQYF
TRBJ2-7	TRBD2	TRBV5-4	TGTGCCAGCAGCTTGGGGGGACTAGCCTACGAGCAGTACTTC	CASSLGGLAYEQYF
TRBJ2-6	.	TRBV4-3	TGCGCCAGCAGCCACCAAGACAGGACTGGGGCCAACGTCCTGACTTTC	CASSHQDRTGANVLTF
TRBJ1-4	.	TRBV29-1	TGCAGCGCCCCGTTAGAGGCAACTAATGAAAAACTGTTTTTT	CSAPLEATNEKLFF
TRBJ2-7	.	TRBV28	TGTGCCAGCAGTTCTATCAGGGTATCCTACGAGCAGTACTTC	CASSSIRVSYEQYF
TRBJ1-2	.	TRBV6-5	TGTGCCAGCAGACGCCAGGGACACGGCTACACCTTC	CASRRQGHGYTF
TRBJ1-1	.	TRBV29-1	TGCAGCGGGGGCAGCTTGAACACTGAAGCTTTCTTT	CSGGSLNTEAFF
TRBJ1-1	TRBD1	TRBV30	TGTGCCTGGACTACAGGGGGCAACACTGAAGCTTTCTTT	CAWTTGGNTEAFF
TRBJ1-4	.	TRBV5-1	TGCGCCAGCAGCAATCGAGGGCGTGAAAAACTGTTTTTT	CASSNRGREKLFF
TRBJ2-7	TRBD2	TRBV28	TGTGCCAGCAGTTTTAATGGCGGGAGGTCCCCTTCCTACGAGCAGTACTTC	CASSFNGGRSPSYEQYF
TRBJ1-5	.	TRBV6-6	TGTGCCAGCAGCCTTGGGGCAGGAGGCAATCAGCCCCAGCATTTT	CASSLGAGGNQPQHF
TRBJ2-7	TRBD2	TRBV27	TGTGCCAGCAGCCCCCTGGACCTAGCGGGAGGGTCCCACTACGAGCAGTACTTC	CASSPLDLAGGSHYEQYF
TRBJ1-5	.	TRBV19	TGTGCCAGTACGATGCGGGGGGTAGGTTACAATCAGCCCCAGCATTTT	CASTMRGVGYNQPQHF
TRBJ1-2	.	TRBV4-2	TGTGCCAGCAGCCAAGACAGCTCCCCTGACACCAGCTATGGCTACACCTTC	CASSQDSSPDTSYGYTF
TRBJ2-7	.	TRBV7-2	TGTGCCAGCAGCTTAGGGTACACCTCCTACGAGCAGTACTTC	CASSLGYTSYEQYF
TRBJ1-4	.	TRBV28	TGTGCCAGCAGCCCAACCCAGGGGACAACTAATGAAAAACTGTTTTTT	CASSPTQGTTNEKLFF
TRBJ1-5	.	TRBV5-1	TGCGCCAGCAGCTTGGTAGGGAGTCAGCCCCAGCATTTT	CASSLVGSQPQHF
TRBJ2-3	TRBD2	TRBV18	TGTGCCAGCTCACCGACTAGCGGAACAGATACGCAGTATTTT	CASSPTSGTDTQYF
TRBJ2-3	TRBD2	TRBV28	TGTGCCAGCAGTTCCCTACTAGCGGGGAAAACCACAGATACGCAGTATTTT	CASSSLLAGKTTDTQYF
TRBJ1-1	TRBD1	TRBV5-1	TGCGCCAGCAGTTTCCCAATGAACAGGGGGCAAAGTGCTCACACTGAAGCTTTCTTT	CASSFPMNRGQSAHTEAFF
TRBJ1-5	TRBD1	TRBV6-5	TGTGCCAGCAGCACAGGGGGCAGGCAGCCCCAGCATTTT	CASSTGGRQPQHF
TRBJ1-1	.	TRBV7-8	TGTGCCAGCAGCTTAGTTGACAGAAACACTGAAGCTTTCTTT	CASSLVDRNTEAFF
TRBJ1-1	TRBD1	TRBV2	TGTGCCAGCAGGAAGACAGGGGGAGGTAAAGAGGACACTGAAGCTTTCTTT	CASRKTGGGKEDTEAFF
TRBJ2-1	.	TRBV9	TGTGCCAGCAGCGTAGCGTCGCCAGCCTCTCCGGCTAGCCCCTACAATGAGCAGTTCTTC	CASSVASPASPASPYNEQFF
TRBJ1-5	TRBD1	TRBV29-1	TGCAGCGTTGGGGACAGTTTAAATCAGCCCCAGCATTTT	CSVGDSLNQPQHF
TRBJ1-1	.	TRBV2	TGTGCCAGCAGTCGGGGAGACACTGAAGCTTTCTTT	CASSRGDTEAFF
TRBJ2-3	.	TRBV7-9	TGTGCCAGCAGCTTGGAAGGGGCAGATACGCAGTATTTT	CASSLEGADTQYF